This TCR beta chain was identified during a study of blood T cell repertoires in COVID-19. For the study at large: The samples span acute and convalescent COVID-19 from the United States, Italy and Spain. From T cells, B-cell-depleted T cells, or PBMCs came the material, which was cDNA or gDNA.

This clone showed up just a few times. V dropped 9 bases and J dropped 0; count of bases not matched to a gene: 10. The CDR3 runs to 17 residues. The germline V gene encodes CDR1 SEHNR and CDR2 FQNEAQ (reference sequence). In the study's own analysis: Reference gene primer amplification yielded estimated nucleated cell counts. Sequenced by immunoSEQ multiplex PCR; TCRdb stores in-frame clones only, minus some. The V and J calls and clone size come from that table; D and trimming were worked out from the DNA. Here the sample spans 90,000 to 150,000 clones, approximately 81% being singletons. V gene TRBV7-9 combines with J gene TRBJ2-3; 12 positions match TRBD2. Source material: peripheral blood. The origin of this receptor is an elderly woman with acute or convalescent COVID-19. DNA of the CDR3: TGTGCCAGTAAAGGACTAGCGGGGTGGTTTAGCACAGATACGCAGTATTTT. Translating it yields CASKGLAGWFSTDTQYF.